A single sample gave rise to the 11 T cell receptor beta chains below, sequenced in a study of naive and memory T cell subsets. An equimolar mix of two oligonucleotides served as the beta constant-region primer for TRBC1 and TRBC2. MiXCR, applied by TCRdb to the UMI-ligation and nested PCR reads, yields one record per CDR3 protein. The sample records some 150,000 distinct CDR3 sequences, approximately 15% being singletons. The sample comprised naive CD4+ T cells from blood. These receptors were taken from a human donor in good health.

The chain links TRBV4-2 to TRBJ2-5, with D perhaps matching TRBD1 (5 bases). Trimming cost V 1 base and J 6 bases, with 15 bases left between them. From germline, CDR1 is LGHNA and CDR2 YNFKEQ. The CDR3 runs to 15 residues. The CDR3 nucleotides read TGTGCCAGCAGCCAAGTGATAGGGGTCGGACAGACCCAGTACTTC. The encoded protein is CASSQVIGVGQTQYF.

CDR3 loop: CASTPGGLAGGTDTQYF. The CDR3 DNA reads as TGTGCCAGCACCCCAGGCGGACTAGCGGGAGGCACAGATACGCAGTATTTT. The chain carries TRBV28 and TRBJ2-3, with 13 bases lining up with TRBD2. The V gene end was trimmed by 7 bases and the J gene end by 1 base; junction bases not matched to a gene: 8. The length of the CDR3 is 17 residues. Germline values: CDR1 MDHEN, CDR2 SYDVKM.

J is TRBJ1-1 and V is TRBV6-6; 8 bases match TRBD1. This CDR3 has 15 amino acids. V dropped 5 bases and J dropped 4; count of bases not matched to a gene: 9. From germline, CDR1 is MNHNY and CDR2 SVGAGI (reference sequence). CDR3 amino acids: CASSLTETGGTEAFF. The CDR3 DNA sequence: TGTGCCAGCAGTCTGACTGAAACAGGGGGCACTGAAGCTTTCTTT.

This clonotype has just a few counts. The rearrangement joins TRBV13 to TRBJ2-1; 12 bases are shared with TRBD2. The junction had 6 bases not matched to a gene; V was cut back by 5 bases and J by 4 bases. The CDR3 is 16 amino acids. From germline, CDR1 is PRHDT and CDR2 FYEKMQ (reference sequence). This chain's CDR3 is CASSQMGLAGYNEQFF. CDR3 nucleotides: TGTGCCAGCAGCCAGATGGGACTAGCGGGTTACAATGAGCAGTTCTTC.

This clonotype was seen many times. This chain connects TRBV18 to TRBJ2-1; tentatively, D is TRBD2 (6 bases). The CDR3 has 15 amino acids. Germline loops: CDR1 KGHSH, CDR2 LQKENI. The germline V and J ends were trimmed by 5 bases and 0 bases, with 11 bases remaining between them. Written as DNA, the CDR3 is TGTGCCAGCTCATCCCTAGCGAGCTCCTACAATGAGCAGTTCTTC. It is translated as CASSSLASSYNEQFF.

J is TRBJ2-7 and V is TRBV4-2; 9 nucleotides line up with TRBD2. The germline CDR1 and CDR2 sequences are LGHNA and YNFKEQ. V lost 2 bases and J lost 3; bases outside the gene matches: 5. The CDR3 sequence is 15 residues long. The CDR3 DNA sequence: TGTGCCAGCAGCCAATCGACTAGCGGAGACTACGAGCAGTACTTC. Translating gives CASSQSTSGDYEQYF.

The V and J genes are TRBV10-1 and TRBJ2-7; 8 positions match TRBD2. Germline V gives CDR1 WNHNN, CDR2 SYGVQD (reference sequence). CDR3 length equals 15 residues. Trimming removed 5 bases from V and 0 bases from J; junction bases left unmatched: 6. DNA for the CDR3: TGCGCCAGCAGTTCTACTAGCGGAAACTCCTACGAGCAGTACTTC. Translating gives CASSSTSGNSYEQYF.

This clonotype showed up just a few times. The CDR3 DNA reads as TGCGCCAGCAGCAAGGGGCGGGATAGCTACAATGAGCAGTTCTTC. Translated, it gives CASSKGRDSYNEQFF. V is TRBV5-1 and J is TRBJ2-1; TRBD2 might be the D (6 bases). Germline CDR1 is SGHRS and CDR2 is YFSETQ. Trimming removed 4 bases from V and 3 bases from J, with 14 bases in between. This CDR3 region has 15 residues.

V usage is TRBV5-1 and J usage is TRBJ2-7, with TRBD1 matching over 9 bases. This CDR3 comprises 14 residues. V trimming: 2 bases; J trimming: 2 bases; junction bases outside the gene matches: 2. Germline assignment: CDR1 SGHRS and CDR2 YFSETQ. CDR3: CASSLQGATYEQYF. The CDR3 region has the DNA TGCGCCAGCAGCTTACAGGGGGCGACCTACGAGCAGTACTTC.

This clonotype showed up just a few times. This chain joins TRBV10-2 and TRBJ2-2; 8 nucleotides line up with TRBD2. With 7 bases clipped from V and 1 base from J, the junction kept 5 bases outside the gene matches. This CDR3 contains 15 residues. Looked up from germline, CDR1 is WSHSY and CDR2 is SAAADI. The CDR3 is CASTSSGVNTGELFF. CDR3 DNA: TGCGCCAGCACCAGTAGCGGGGTGAACACCGGGGAGCTGTTTTTT.

CDR3 bases: TGCAGCGTGCAGTGGCTGATACAAGAGACCCAGTACTTC. Translation: CSVQWLIQETQYF. This rearrangement joins TRBV29-1 to TRBJ2-5; D is unclear. Looked up from germline, CDR1 is SQVTM and CDR2 is ANQGSEA. The CDR3 loop spans 13 amino acids. The V and J ends lost 6 bases and 2 bases respectively, with 13 bases between them.